This T cell receptor (beta chain) was sequenced during a study of blood T cell repertoires in COVID-19. Whole-study context: COVID-19 samples collected from the United States, Italy and Spain covered acute and convalescent phases.

Original handling: Cell counts per sample came from amplifying reference gene primers. The data were produced by immunoSEQ multiplex PCR, yet TCRdb's version contains in-frame clones alone and is incomplete. V, J and clone size derive from that table, while D and trimming were established from the DNA sequence. This table holds approximately 140,000 clones, approximately 87% found once. The V and J ends lost 2 bases and 8 bases respectively, with 9 bases between them. Germline lookup yields CDR1 SEHNR and CDR2 FQNEAQ (reference sequence). This CDR3 comprises 12 residues. Individuals drawn from approximately 22 US areas were roughly 18 to 100 years old.

Material: PBMCs or T cells enriched from blood (not recorded which). This chain joins TRBV7-9 and TRBJ1-2; the D is unclear. The receptor's source is a man between 45 and 60 years old in a cohort exposed to, infected with or recovered from COVID-19 (not recorded which). DNA of the CDR3: TGTGCCAGCAGCTTAACGTTGGAGGGCTACACCTTC. Translating gives CASSLTLEGYTF.